Here is one TCR beta chain with its context. The CDR3 spans 14 residues. Looked up from germline, CDR1 is LNHDA and CDR2 is SQIVND (reference sequence). V dropped 1 base and J dropped 3 bases, with 9 bases sitting between them. The record originates from a study of blood T cell repertoires in COVID-19. At the level of the study: Two negative PCRs, clearance, or symptom resolution were required of recovered Cohort 3 donors. From T cells, B-cell-depleted T cells, or PBMCs came the material, which was cDNA or gDNA. Both acute and convalescent COVID-19 samples were obtained from the United States, Italy and Spain.

In the original workflow: Estimation of nucleated cell counts relied on the amplification of reference gene primers. Profiled with immunoSEQ multiplex PCR; TCRdb holds only in-frame clones, not every one. The DNA was the basis for D and trimming; V, J and clone size are from that table. The data show over 110,000 clones, with over 70% seen just once and roughly 4% held by the top ten. The clonotype originates from a man aged 50 to 59 in a cohort exposed to, infected with or recovered from COVID-19 (not recorded which). Sequencing was performed on PBMCs or T cells enriched from blood (not recorded which). This rearrangement joins TRBV19 to TRBJ1-1, with a possible D match to TRBD1 (5 bases). This chain's CDR3 is CASSIGGGHTEAFF. For the CDR3, the DNA is TGTGCCAGTAGTATAGGGGGCGGTCACACTGAAGCTTTCTTT.